The T cell receptor (beta chain) under discussion was sequenced for a study of Tregs in tolerant kidney transplant recipients. This CDR3 contains 13 residues. V was shortened by 3 bases and J by 9 bases, with 12 bases between the two germline ends. The germline gives CDR1 KGHSH, CDR2 LQKENI. Sequenced by immunoSEQ multiplex PCR; TCRdb stores in-frame clones only, minus some. The sample lists under 95,000 clones; around 93% were seen once. The specimen comprised Tregs from blood, sampled before the transplant. This clonotype originated in a human donor who received a combined kidney and bone marrow transplant. The chain employs TRBV18 and TRBJ1-5, with D tentatively TRBD1 (5 bases). This CDR3 is CASSPGHRGPQHF. As DNA, the CDR3 is TGTGCCAGCTCACCGGGGCACCGCGGGCCCCAGCATTTT.